Listed below are T cell receptor beta chains from one sample, sequenced in a study of blood T cell repertoires in COVID-19. Sequencing was performed with immunoSEQ multiplex PCR; in TCRdb, only in-frame clones are kept and a portion is missing. Counted here are about 260,000 clones, approximately 91% occurring once; the ten biggest clones make up 2% to 3%. Specimen: peripheral blood. The receptors come from a person under 35 with COVID-19, enrolled during active disease. Both conserved end residues are part of each CDR3. A D gene is named only where the DNA matches it firmly. Size values are once, few and many counts, or a class for expanded clones, and some rows have none.

D	size	J	V	CDR3	DNA
NA	NA	TRBJ1-3	TRBV2	CASRAEPGLSTGNTIYF	TGTGCCAGCAGAGCGGAGCCCGGGCTCTCCACTGGAAACACCATATATTTT
NA	once	TRBJ1-1	TRBV6-5	CASSTSWEEAFF	TGTGCCAGCAGTACGAGTTGGGAGGAAGCTTTCTTT
NA	NA	TRBJ1-3	TRBV4-3	CASSQEPGVGGNTIYF	TGCGCCAGCAGCCAAGAGCCGGGGGTTGGTGGAAACACCATATATTTT
TRBD1	NA	TRBJ2-7	TRBV10-3	CAIRGTGDSSYEQYF	TGTGCCATCAGGGGGACAGGGGACTCCTCCTACGAGCAGTACTTC
TRBD1	NA	TRBJ1-2	TRBV27	CASSVGGKGYGYTF	TGTGCCAGCAGTGTAGGGGGCAAGGGCTATGGCTACACCTTC
TRBD1	NA	TRBJ2-1	TRBV5-4	CAISGGQYNEQFF	TGTGCCATCTCAGGGGGCCAATACAATGAGCAGTTCTTC
TRBD1	NA	TRBJ2-2	TRBV2	CASNADRGRSTGELFF	TGTGCCAGCAATGCCGACAGGGGGAGGAGCACCGGGGAGCTGTTTTTT
NA	NA	TRBJ2-3	TRBV7-6	CASSGIAVPVPDTQYF	TGTGCCAGCAGCGGCATAGCGGTACCGGTTCCAGATACGCAGTATTTT
TRBD1	NA	TRBJ1-2	TRBV19	CASSVRGTGIDGYTF	TGTGCCAGTAGTGTGAGGGGGACAGGCATAGATGGCTACACCTTC
NA	NA	TRBJ1-5	TRBV5-1	CASSLVAQLTNSNQPQHF	TGCGCCAGCAGCTTGGTGGCCCAATTAACGAATAGCAATCAGCCCCAGCATTTT
TRBD1	NA	TRBJ1-2	TRBV7-6	CASSPNLDRNYYGYTF	TGTGCCAGCAGCCCAAACTTGGACAGGAATTACTATGGCTACACCTTC
TRBD1	NA	TRBJ1-2	TRBV6-6	CASSYSTPDRGYGYTF	TGTGCCAGCAGTTACTCGACACCCGACAGGGGTTATGGCTACACCTTC
NA	NA	TRBJ2-7	TRBV12-3/TRBV12-4	CASSSLAYEQYF	TGTGCCAGCAGTTCGTTAGCCTACGAGCAGTACTTC
TRBD2	NA	TRBJ2-1	TRBV7-8	CASRGSGTSGPEGSNEQFF	TGTGCCAGCAGAGGTTCCGGGACTAGCGGGCCGGAAGGGTCCAATGAGCAGTTCTTC
TRBD1	NA	TRBJ2-7	TRBV5-1	CASSSGQGTHYEQYF	TGCGCCAGCAGCTCCGGACAGGGAACACACTACGAGCAGTACTTC
TRBD2	NA	TRBJ2-1	TRBV11-2	CASSVGLAGASYNEQFF	TGTGCCAGCAGCGTGGGACTAGCGGGCGCCTCCTACAATGAGCAGTTCTTC
TRBD2	NA	TRBJ2-7	TRBV9	CASSVGGSSYEQYF	TGTGCCAGCAGCGTAGGCGGGAGCTCCTACGAGCAGTACTTC
TRBD1	NA	TRBJ2-1	TRBV9	CASSSLEQGDTYNEQFF	TGTGCCAGCAGCTCACTAGAGCAGGGGGACACCTACAATGAGCAGTTCTTC
NA	NA	TRBJ1-5	TRBV2	CASSGAGGSNQPQHF	TGTGCCAGCAGTGGGGCCGGAGGGAGCAATCAGCCCCAGCATTTT
TRBD2	NA	TRBJ2-7	TRBV4-1	CASSPVGEGSYEQYF	TGCGCCAGCAGCCCGGTCGGGGAGGGCTCCTACGAGCAGTACTTC
TRBD1	NA	TRBJ1-6	TRBV19	CASKRTGPSPLHF	TGTGCCAGTAAAAGGACAGGGCCCTCACCCCTCCACTTT
NA	NA	TRBJ2-3	TRBV5-6	CASSLRQAAFHTQYF	TGTGCCAGCAGCCTACGACAGGCCGCCTTCCACACGCAGTATTTT
TRBD2	once	TRBJ2-1	TRBV15	CATSSRRGDYNEQFF	TGTGCCACCAGCAGTCGGCGGGGGGACTACAATGAGCAGTTCTTC
NA	NA	TRBJ1-6	TRBV5-1	CASSEADISPLHF	TGCGCCAGCAGCGAAGCAGACATCTCACCCCTCCACTTT
NA	NA	TRBJ2-2	TRBV5-6	CASSGGGGPWTGELFF	TGTGCCAGCAGCGGGGGTGGAGGGCCATGGACCGGGGAGCTGTTTTTT
NA	NA	TRBJ2-2	TRBV27	CASSFSGSPGELFF	TGTGCCAGCAGTTTTTCCGGGTCGCCCGGGGAGCTGTTTTTT
NA	NA	TRBJ1-6	TRBV6-5	CASSSFGSSPLHF	TGTGCCAGCAGTTCCTTTGGGAGTTCACCCCTCCACTTT
NA	NA	TRBJ1-1	TRBV11-2	CASSLVTIAGNTEAFF	TGTGCCAGCAGCTTAGTTACAATAGCTGGGAACACTGAAGCTTTCTTT
TRBD2	NA	TRBJ2-1	TRBV7-2	CASSPGTSGTIGEQFF	TGTGCCAGCAGCCCCGGGACTAGCGGGACGATTGGTGAGCAGTTCTTC
NA	NA	TRBJ2-1	TRBV6-4	CASSDSSQNEQFF	TGTGCCAGCAGTGACTCTAGCCAAAATGAGCAGTTCTTC
TRBD2	NA	TRBJ2-6	TRBV11-2	CASSSPGLVNPSGANVLTF	TGTGCCAGCAGCTCACCCGGACTAGTCAATCCCTCTGGGGCCAACGTCCTGACTTTC
TRBD1	NA	TRBJ2-2	TRBV27	CASRTGGVPGELFF	TGTGCCAGCAGAACAGGGGGCGTCCCCGGGGAGCTGTTTTTT
NA	NA	TRBJ2-6	TRBV9	CASSGNRDTNSGANVLTF	TGTGCCAGCAGCGGGAACCGGGACACCAATTCTGGGGCCAACGTCCTGACTTTC
TRBD1	NA	TRBJ2-5	TRBV6-5	CASTGDSQETQYF	TGTGCCAGCACCGGGGACAGCCAAGAGACCCAGTACTTC
TRBD1	once	TRBJ1-2	TRBV5-1	CASSTGTDYGYTF	TGCGCCAGCAGCACCGGGACAGACTATGGCTACACCTTC
NA	NA	TRBJ1-4	TRBV4-2	CASSRGSTNEKLFF	TGTGCCAGCAGTCGGGGATCGACTAATGAAAAACTGTTTTTT
NA	few	TRBJ1-1	TRBV12-3/TRBV12-4	CARVWGGTEAFF	TGTGCCAGGGTTTGGGGCGGCACTGAAGCTTTCTTT
NA	NA	TRBJ2-3	TRBV6-6	CASRLTATASTDTQYF	TGTGCCAGCAGGCTGACAGCCACCGCTAGCACAGATACGCAGTATTTT
NA	NA	TRBJ1-1	TRBV19	CASSIGTDILGAFF	TGTGCCAGTAGTATAGGAACGGACATCCTCGGAGCTTTCTTT
TRBD2	NA	TRBJ2-7	TRBV10-3	CAIRLAGTYEQYF	TGTGCCATCAGACTAGCGGGGACCTACGAGCAGTACTTC
NA	once	TRBJ2-7	TRBV4-1	CASSHGWGDYEQYF	TGCGCCAGCAGCCATGGTTGGGGCGACTACGAGCAGTACTTC
TRBD2	NA	TRBJ2-7	TRBV3-1/TRBV3-2	CASSQDGRAVREQYF	TGTGCCAGCAGCCAAGACGGGAGGGCCGTTAGGGAGCAGTACTTC
NA	NA	TRBJ1-6	TRBV21-1	CASSKTGFFSPLHF	TGTGCCAGCAGCAAGACAGGGTTTTTTTCACCCCTCCACTTT
NA	NA	TRBJ2-1	TRBV6-6	CASSGKQGAEQFF	TGTGCCAGCAGCGGAAAACAGGGAGCTGAGCAGTTCTTC
NA	NA	TRBJ2-7	TRBV5-6	CASSFTGGTEQYF	TGTGCCAGCAGCTTTACCGGGGGAACCGAGCAGTACTTC
NA	NA	TRBJ1-1	TRBV3-1/TRBV3-2	CASSKGRGNTEAFF	TGTGCCAGCAGCAAAGGCAGAGGGAACACTGAAGCTTTCTTT
NA	NA	TRBJ1-5	TRBV13	CASSLGRGTSNQPQHF	TGTGCCAGCAGCTTAGGTAGGGGAACGAGCAATCAGCCCCAGCATTTT
NA	NA	TRBJ1-6	TRBV27	CASSLSTGTTYSPLHF	TGTGCCAGCAGTTTGTCCACCGGGACAACGTATTCACCCCTCCACTTT
NA	NA	TRBJ2-5	TRBV4-3	CASSQATGNQETQYF	TGCGCCAGCAGCCAAGCAACAGGGAATCAAGAGACCCAGTACTTC